This T cell receptor beta chain was identified in a study of cytomegalovirus exposure and HLA in healthy donors (dated by TCRdb to about 2017). At the level of the whole study: According to an earlier analysis of 587 of the donors, about 179 million T cells yielded 120 million or so unique TCR beta sequences and 276 Gb of sequence data. Rather than using new phenotypic data, the later analysis identified candidate immune exposures from TCR beta sequences and from how often those sequences occurred across donors. In an earlier analysis of several hundred of the donors, high-throughput TCR beta sequencing was used to judge whether each TCR beta V gene segment behaved as functional or pseudogenic. The study used immunosequencing to profile the T cell repertoires of approximately 640 subjects and linked those repertoires to cytomegalovirus serostatus. The study combined high-throughput TCR immunosequencing, statistical association of individual TCRs with disease status, and machine learning to predict cytomegalovirus infection status. The genetic ancestry cluster associated with self-reported Caucasian donors included about four fifths of the roughly 400 genotyped donors. About 300 gigabases of sequencing data and approximately 85 million unique TCR sequences were included in an early release covering 500 to 750 HLA-typed donors. The study aimed to test whether signatures of past pathogen exposure could be identified by cataloging public T cell receptors. Typing coverage differed by locus: A, B, C, DRB1 and DQB1 were typed in about 620-640 donors, DQA1 in about 500, DPA1 in nearly 610, and DPB1 in just under 480. Among about 360 genotyped donors of the cohort, an average of 235,054 unique TCR beta nucleotide sequences were sequenced per donor, around 18% of them non-productive. Donor age, sex, ethnicity and CMV serostatus were collected together with the repertoire data. HLA typing included class I and class II loci at four-digit resolution. Every discovery cohort repertoire had been produced on one sequencing platform. A later analysis re-analyzed previously published TCR beta repertoires from about 730 donors and added high-resolution HLA genotyping to study TCR occurrence patterns. Several DR-DQ haplotypes were handled as single units for association and clustering because linkage in the cohort was strong. Besides the first cohort of more than 650 subjects, a separate validation cohort made up of over 95 different subjects was used. A later genetic analysis took genome-wide SNP genotypes for about 55% of the 666 donors and used that subset as a discovery cohort.

In total, 600 or so healthy bone marrow donors made up the cohort. All cohort members were sampled while nominally healthy, although unrecorded immune exposures were likely present. The donor tested CMV seronegative and was one of the 352 seronegative cohort members. Every donor gave a peripheral blood sample, and the peripheral blood mononuclear cells from that sample were used for TCR beta sequencing. The Qiagen DNeasy Blood Extraction Kit was used to extract genomic DNA from the blood cell samples. The full study reports these points: Because some donors lacked HLA typing at each locus, the association tests relied only on the typed subset. Some IMGT-functional V segments, including TRBV6-2 and TRBV6-3, could not be distinguished by the 87-base-pair reads and were therefore excluded. In a later genetic analysis, fewer N-insertions in productive TCRs were reported among donors in an Asian-associated ancestry cluster than the roughly 700-donor mean. Because counts were too low, some 17 rarely observed V segments, including chromosome 9 orphons, were left out of the earlier analysis of over 550 of the donors. A cluster of highly shared sequence variants was judged likely to be a technical artifact of the sequencing pipeline. In a later genetic analysis, a missense DCLRE1C variant was associated with V-gene and J-gene trimming of TCR beta chains, and the association was replicated in an independent cohort. In vitro tests confirmed that a few of the cytomegalovirus-associated TCR beta chains recognize cytomegalovirus antigens. An earlier analysis of approximately 570 of the donors showed that most TCR beta V segments appeared in productive rearrangements either about 90% or about 30% of the time, which broadly matched IMGT annotations. A further reported finding was that TCR beta sequences accurately predicted the HLA-A and HLA-B alleles for most subjects in the first cohort. Sequencing depth was assumed to be roughly uniform across donors in the presence/absence analyses, though that assumption may not hold. A later analysis associated 16,951 TCR beta sequences with specific HLA alleles at a false discovery rate of 0.05. Correlated functional status among segregating V segments might reflect linkage disequilibrium, but an unknown experimental factor could not be ruled out. When HLA alleles, especially DR and DQ, strongly co-occurred, attributing TCR associations to individual alleles was difficult. This cohort had only TCR beta chains sequenced, and the lack of alpha or paired-chain data limited which features could be detected. A total of roughly 160 TCR beta chains were listed by the study as associated with cytomegalovirus. According to a later analysis, parvovirus B19, influenza, CMV and Epstein-Barr virus appeared linked to several top co-occurrence clusters. A later analysis found that HLA-associated TCR beta chains were more clonally expanded and had lower generation probabilities than equally common non-associated chains. Most CMV-associated TCR beta chains appeared to be HLA-restricted in a later analysis, and the HLA associations seemed to be driven largely by CMV exposure. The classifier was reported to diagnose cytomegalovirus status with high specificity and sensitivity in both the original and validation cohorts. Across donors, most TCR sequences were observed very rarely, whereas some public TCRs were present in many individuals. For the cohort, immune exposure information was limited to CMV serostatus. A later analysis found that TCR association rates varied across HLA loci, with DRB1 alleles showing the most associated TCRs and HLA-C alleles the fewest. According to the authors, the approach could potentially be generalized to other disease states and immunological phenotypes.

Libraries were built with the immunoSEQ multiplex PCR assay. For the multiplex PCR, a mixture combining 60 forward primers for TCR Vbeta segments and 13 reverse primers for TCR Jbeta segments was used. The CDR3 region of rearranged TCR beta genes was amplified from genomic DNA with a multiplex PCR assay. The Illumina HiSeq System was used to sequence the amplified TCR beta libraries as 87-base-pair reads. Concerning the study's data processing: In a later analysis, 70 million to 95 million unique TCR beta chains were counted across the 650 to 700 repertoires, and around 10 million of these chains were shared by at least two donors. A nearest-neighbor algorithm error-corrected the raw reads and collapsed the reads into unique sequences, merging closely related sequences to remove PCR and sequencing errors. V, D and J gene segments were assigned by aligning CDR3 sequences to IMGT reference sequences. For a sequence to be retained, a match of at least six nucleotides to both a V gene segment and a J gene segment was required. A rearrangement was called productive if the CDR3 had no stop codons and remained in frame with V and J, and every other rearrangement was called non-productive. Following IMGT convention, CDR3 was defined as the stretch from the second conserved V-encoded cysteine to the conserved J-encoded phenylalanine. The earlier analysis of 587 of the donors excluded any sequence lacking an unambiguous match to a single V gene segment. In an earlier analysis of several hundred of the donors, V segments were called functional above 56.7% productive rearrangements and were called segregating when the between-donor standard deviation exceeded 5%. A statistical classification framework was developed to diagnose cytomegalovirus status using the catalog of TCR beta chain sequences. V and J gene assignment, in a later analysis, came from comparing TCR nucleotide sequences with IMGT/GENE-DB human TR gene sequences. In a later analysis, CDR3 sequences and most-parsimonious VDJ recombination scenarios were assigned using the TCRdist pipeline. In a later analysis, each TCR beta chain was defined by its CDR3 amino acid sequence together with its V-gene family, and reads without a unique V-gene family were excluded. A later analysis removed 500 to 600 highly shared, low-generation-probability nucleotide sequences to deal with suspected cross-contamination and a sequencing artifact. A later analysis calculated a clonal expansion index for each public chain from normalized within-repertoire ranks of inferred template counts. In a later analysis, generation probabilities were computed using a VDJ recombination model fitted to out-of-frame rearrangements, and the results were checked against IGoR. In a later analysis, TCR-TCR, TCR-HLA and TCR-CMV co-occurrence was scored with hypergeometric tests, and a repertoire-size bias correction was applied to TCR pairs. A later analysis estimated false discovery rates by permuting HLA or CMV assignments 20 times. In a later analysis, co-occurring TCRs were grouped using DBSCAN, and TCRdist sequence similarity was added for clustering within HLA-allele-positive subsets. Co-occurrence clustering excluded repertoires with fewer than 30,000 or more than 120,000 public chains, plus five with anomalous nucleotide sharing. This is the immuneACCESS table as TCRdb keeps it, with only in-frame sequences that have V and J called. A part of the clones is gone; compared with another copy, unresolved V genes explain less than half, and the rest is unexplained. That table gives V, J and clone size, and the DNA gave D and trimming. This sample holds some 150,000 clones; just under 70% were observed only once. Clones ranked in the top ten supply around 4% of the sample.

With regard to this clone: What this receptor recognizes is not known. No base qualities exist here, and no much larger clone lies one base off it.

The CDR3 measures 13 amino acids from cysteine to phenylalanine. This entry keeps only the CDR3 DNA: 39 bases, framed from base 1. As encoded in the germline V gene (reference sequence), CDR1 is WNHNN while CDR2 is SYGVQD. The junction carries 12 bases between V and J, which are trimmed by 8 bases and 2 bases respectively. The chain is encoded by TRBV10-1 joined to TRBJ2-5, with the D gene not confidently named. The sequencing input was PBMCs. The clonotype originates from a man aged 55 to 69 in good health and CMV-seronegative. The nucleotides are TGCGCCAGCGCCTCGGGTCTACAAGAGACCCAGTACTTC. This sequence encodes CASASGLQETQYF.